Below, 5 T cell receptor beta chains from the same sample are listed, as sequenced in a study of metastatic and nonmetastatic thyroid tumors. TCRdb reassembled clones from the PCR reads with MiXCR. The sample yields tens of thousands of clones, approximately 15% seen once. Ahead of thyroid surgery, no patient had received treatment of any kind. The specimen sequenced was blood. The origin of the receptors is a female donor with papillary thyroid cancer or a benign thyroid nodule (not recorded which). Some clones in this sample may be carry-over from other donors' samples.

The genes are TRBV2 and TRBJ2-5, with D perhaps TRBD2 (6 bases). The J call is in doubt because the DNA end fits TRBJ2-1 better. The CDR3 length is 16 residues. Germline loops: CDR1 SNHLY, CDR2 FYNNEI. The CDR3 loop reads CASSEPSWSGVNEQFF. The CDR3 DNA is TGTGCCAGCAGTGAGCCTTCTTGGTCGGGGGTAAATGAGCAGTTCTTC.

By sample share, this clone is medium-sized. The chain uses TRBV6-2 or TRBV6-3 and TRBJ2-7, with D unresolved. Germline-derived CDR1 and CDR2 are MNHEY and SVGEGT. Trimming took off 2 bases at V and 6 bases at J, with 8 bases between the two ends. This CDR3 is built from 12 residues. CDR3 nucleotide sequence: TGTGCCAGCAGTTACCCCGGCCCCGAGCAGTACTTC. Translation: CASSYPGPEQYF.

By frequency in the sample, this clone is medium-sized. V usage is TRBV20-1 and J usage is TRBJ2-1; 13 positions match TRBD2. V lost 5 bases, J lost 9 bases, and 7 bases stayed unmatched. Germline loops: CDR1 DFQATT, CDR2 SNEGSKA (reference sequence). This CDR3 has 14 amino acids. The CDR3 is CSAGTSGIRVEQFF. The DNA for the CDR3 is TGCAGTGCTGGGACTAGCGGGATCAGAGTTGAGCAGTTCTTC.

This clone occurred a few times. A much larger clone is a single base away; this may be a read error. This chain connects TRBV5-6 to TRBJ2-5; perhaps D is TRBD1 or TRBD2 (5 bases each). This CDR3 is built from 14 residues. Germline loops: CDR1 SGHDT, CDR2 YYEEEE. Here the CDR3 reads CASSLWTGQETRYF. As DNA, the CDR3 is TGTGCCAGCAGCCTGTGGACGGGGCAAGAGACCCGGTACTTC.

This clone appeared a few times. The V and J genes are TRBV28 and TRBJ2-7, with D perhaps matching TRBD1 (6 bases). V was shortened by 6 bases and J by 4 bases, with 16 bases between the two germline ends. CDR1 MDHEN and CDR2 SYDVKM come from the germline V gene. CDR3 size: 14 residues. This CDR3 is CASRGVQGSYEQYF. CDR3 nucleotide sequence: TGTGCCAGCAGGGGTGTACAGGGTTCTTACGAGCAGTACTTC. Combining the CDR3 with reference TRBV28 and TRBJ2-7 gives the whole variable domain DVKVTQSSRYLVKRTGEKVFLECVQDMDHENMFWYRQDPGLGLRLIYFSYDVKMKEKGDIPEGYSVSREKKERFSLILESASTNQTSMYLCASRGVQGSYEQYFGPGTRLTVT.